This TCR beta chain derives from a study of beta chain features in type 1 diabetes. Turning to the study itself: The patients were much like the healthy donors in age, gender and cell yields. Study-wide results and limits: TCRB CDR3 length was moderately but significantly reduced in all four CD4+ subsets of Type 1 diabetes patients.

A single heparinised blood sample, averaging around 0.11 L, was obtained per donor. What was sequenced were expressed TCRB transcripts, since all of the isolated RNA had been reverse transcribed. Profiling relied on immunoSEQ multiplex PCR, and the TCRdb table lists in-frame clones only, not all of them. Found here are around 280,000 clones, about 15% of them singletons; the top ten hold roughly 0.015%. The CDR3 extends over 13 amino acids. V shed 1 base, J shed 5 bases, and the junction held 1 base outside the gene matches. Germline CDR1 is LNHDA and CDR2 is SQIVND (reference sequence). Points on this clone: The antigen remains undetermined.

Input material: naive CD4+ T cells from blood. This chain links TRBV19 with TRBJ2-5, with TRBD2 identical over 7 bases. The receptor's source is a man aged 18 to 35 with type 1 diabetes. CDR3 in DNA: TGTGCCAGTAGTATAGGGGGAGGGGAGACCCAGTACTTC. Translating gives CASSIGGGETQYF. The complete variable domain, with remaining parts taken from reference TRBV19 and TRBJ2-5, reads DGGITQSPKYLFRKEGQNVTLSCEQNLNHDAMYWYRQDPGQGLRLIYYSQIVNDFQKGDIAEGYSVSREKKESFPLTVTSAQKNPTAFYLCASSIGGGETQYFGPGTRLLVL.